Listed here are 28 T cell receptor beta chains from one sample, sequenced in a study of blood T cell repertoires in COVID-19. Profiling relied on immunoSEQ multiplex PCR, and the TCRdb table lists in-frame clones only, not all of them. The sample holds a few hundred thousand clones, more than 65% seen once. Sequenced input: PBMCs or T cells enriched from blood (not recorded which). The origin of the receptors is a man aged 50 or older who had recovered from COVID-19.

This clone was detected a few times. The chain couples TRBV5-1 to TRBJ2-5; TRBD2 aligns across 12 bases. CDR1 and CDR2 (germline): SGHRS, YFSETQ. The CDR3 runs 16 residues. V trimming: 4 bases; J trimming: 5 bases; junction bases outside the gene matches: 9. The CDR3 reads CASSHLAGGVGETQYF. For the CDR3, the DNA is TGCGCCAGCAGCCATCTAGCGGGAGGGGTAGGGGAGACCCAGTACTTC.

The rearrangement links TRBV6-5 to TRBJ1-2, with a weak D call TRBD1 (5 bases). The CDR3 extends over 14 amino acids. V was cut by 7 bases and J by 10 bases, with 22 bases left in between. Germline V lookup: CDR1 MNHEY, CDR2 SVGAGI. Here the CDR3 DNA reads TGTGCCAGCACTAAAACTGGACAAGCCCTCGACTACACCTTC. Translated, it gives CASTKTGQALDYTF.

The genes are TRBV29-1 and TRBJ1-2, with D perhaps TRBD1 (6 bases). The germline V gene has CDR1 SQVTM and CDR2 ANQGSEA. Trimming pared 1 base from V and 7 bases from J, leaving 16 bases between. The length of the CDR3 is 14 residues. CDR3 sequence reads: CSVEVGTPFFGYTF. The CDR3 DNA sequence: TGCAGCGTTGAAGTGGGGACACCTTTCTTTGGCTACACCTTC.

The chain employs TRBV11-3 and TRBJ2-7, with TRBD2 matching over 7 bases. Germline-derived CDR1 and CDR2 are SGHNT and YENEEA. The CDR3 is 12 residues long. J was trimmed by 3 bases and V by 8 bases; bases with no gene match: 4. CDR3 sequence (DNA): TGTGCCAGCGGTCTAGCGGACTACGAGCAGTACTTC. This encodes CASGLADYEQYF.

The V call is TRBV7-9, the J call TRBJ2-7; 7 bases are a match to TRBD2. The CDR3 has 15 amino acids. The V and J ends lost 1 base and 0 bases, in that order; junction bases with no gene match: 3. The germline CDR1 and CDR2 sequences are SEHNR and FQNEAQ (reference sequence). CDR3 loop: CASSLGAGLSYEQYF. As DNA, the CDR3 is TGTGCCAGCAGCTTAGGAGCGGGACTCTCCTACGAGCAGTACTTC.

The chain links TRBV20-1 to TRBJ2-5; D gene uncertain. The CDR3 extends over 15 amino acids. Trimming removed 3 bases at V and 1 base at J, with 15 bases between. The germline gives CDR1 DFQATT, CDR2 SNEGSKA (reference sequence). The CDR3 nucleotides are TGCAGTGCTAGTTCTGTGAGGAAGACCCAAGAGACCCAGTACTTC. It translates to CSASSVRKTQETQYF.

The V and J genes are TRBV3-1 (or the pseudogene TRBV3-2) and TRBJ2-3; 10 bases align to TRBD1. This CDR3 has 15 amino acids. CDR1 and CDR2 from the germline V gene are LGHDT and YNNKEL (reference sequence). With V trimmed by 2 bases and J by 4 bases, 3 bases remained unmatched. The DNA of the CDR3 is TGTGCCAGCAGCCAACTAGGGACAGGGGCAGATACGCAGTATTTT. It is translated as CASSQLGTGADTQYF.

This chain uses TRBV12-3 or TRBV12-4 with TRBJ2-1, with a weak D call TRBD2 (5 bases). Trimming removed 6 bases from V and 8 bases from J, with 11 bases in between. This CDR3 is 12 amino acids long. The CDR3 nucleotides are TGTGCCAGCAGCCCCCTTAGCGATGAGCAGTTCTTC. This encodes CASSPLSDEQFF.

This chain links TRBV11-2 with TRBJ2-6; TRBD2 matches at 7 bases. CDR1 is SGHAT and CDR2 is FQNNGV in the germline V gene. V shed 3 bases, J shed 1 base, and the junction held 12 bases outside the gene matches. There are 19 residues in the CDR3. The CDR3 sequence is CASSFLTGLIRSGANVLTF. The CDR3 DNA reads as TGTGCCAGCAGCTTCCTGACGGGACTAATACGTTCTGGGGCCAACGTCCTGACTTTC.

The table lists this clone with a few counts. The J gene is TRBJ2-7, the V gene TRBV15; no clear D. CDR1 and CDR2 from the germline V gene are LNHNV and YYDKDF (reference sequence). The CDR3 consists of 12 residues. Trimming shortened V by 0 bases and J by 3 bases, and 3 bases separated the two germline ends. The CDR3 DNA is TGTGCCACCAGCAGAGATTACTACGAGCAGTACTTC. It yields the protein CATSRDYYEQYF.

The chain combines TRBV12-5 with TRBJ2-1; 11 bases match TRBD1. Per the germline V gene, CDR1 is LGHNT and CDR2 is FRNRAP. Trimming removed 6 bases from V and 10 bases from J; junction bases left unmatched: 8. The length of the CDR3 is 14 residues. CDR3 in DNA: TGTGCTAGTGGCGGGGACAGGGGGGTTAGGGAGCAGTTCTTC. It encodes CASGGDRGVREQFF.

CDR3 bases: TGTGCCAGCAGTCTTGGACAGGGGGCGGTCGGCTACACCTTC. It translates to CASSLGQGAVGYTF. This sequence joins TRBV7-9 and TRBJ1-2; TRBD1 matches 11 bases. V shed 6 bases, J shed 8 bases, and the junction held 8 bases outside the gene matches. The CDR3 is 14 amino acids. CDR1 and CDR2 (germline): SEHNR, FQNEAQ (reference sequence).

CDR3 coding DNA: TGTGCCAGCAGCGCTGCTAGGCAATCCCTCGATACGCAGTATTTT. This codes for CASSAARQSLDTQYF. This rearrangement joins TRBV9 to TRBJ2-3; D is unclear. CDR1 and CDR2 from the germline V gene are SGDLS and YYNGEE. V gave up 3 bases and J gave up 6 bases, with 17 bases separating them. The CDR3 loop spans 15 amino acids.

This chain uses TRBV7-2 with TRBJ2-7, with 11 bases aligning to TRBD2. J gave up 2 bases and V 2 bases, and 8 bases lay outside the gene matches. Germline V gene data show CDR1 as SGHTA and CDR2 as FQGNSA. This CDR3 spans 17 amino acids. The CDR3 DNA reads as TGTGCCAGCAGCTTACCCTCTAGCGGGAGGTCTGCCTACGAGCAGTACTTC. It translates to CASSLPSSGRSAYEQYF.

The chain recombines TRBV9 with TRBJ2-2; TRBD1 matches at 7 bases. This CDR3 spans 18 amino acids. The germline CDR1 and CDR2 sequences are SGDLS and YYNGEE. The V gene end was trimmed by 3 bases and the J gene end by 2 bases; junction bases not matched to a gene: 13. CDR3 DNA: TGTGCCAGCAGCGCCATACAGGGGACGAACCCCAACACCGGGGAGCTGTTTTTT. This translates into CASSAIQGTNPNTGELFF.

J is TRBJ2-7 and V is TRBV24-1; tentative D call: TRBD2 (5 bases). V lost 4 bases to trimming and J lost 5 bases, with 11 bases between them. Germline V gene lookup returns CDR1 KGHDR and CDR2 SFDVKD. The CDR3 extends over 13 amino acids. This chain's CDR3 is CATSEASTHEQYF. CDR3 coding DNA: TGTGCCACCAGTGAGGCTAGCACCCACGAGCAGTACTTC.

This clone was counted once. The chain recombines TRBV4-3 with TRBJ1-1; D is perhaps TRBD1 (5 bases). Looked up from germline, CDR1 is LGHNA and CDR2 is YSLEER. The CDR3 loop spans 13 amino acids. V gave up 0 bases and J gave up 3 bases, with 5 bases separating them. For the CDR3, the DNA is TGCGCCAGCAGCCAAGACAGGGACACTGAAGCTTTCTTT. It specifies CASSQDRDTEAFF.

As regards this clone: A junction end diverges from the germline sequence, so it may reflect a read error. The rearrangement links TRBV30 to TRBJ2-7; D is possibly TRBD1 (5 bases). Germline lookup yields CDR1 GTSNPN and CDR2 SVGIG (reference sequence). There are 12 residues in the CDR3. CDR3: CAWSGTLTQENF. CDR3 DNA: TGTGCCTGGAGTGGGACACTTACTCAAGAGAACTTC.

The chain has TRBV7-6 and TRBJ2-7; D possibly corresponds to TRBD1 (6 bases). Germline V gene sequence: CDR1 SGHVS, CDR2 FNYEAQ. Trimming shortened V by 5 bases and J by 3 bases, and 17 bases separated the two germline ends. The CDR3 runs to 15 residues. CDR3 loop: CASSPAYGTNYEQYF. CDR3 sequence (DNA): TGTGCCAGCAGCCCAGCATACGGGACAAACTACGAGCAGTACTTC.

In DNA form, the CDR3 reads TGTGCCAGTCGGAGGACTTTAGGCGTTGGGACCGGGGAGCTGTTTTTT. Protein sequence: CASRRTLGVGTGELFF. The chain combines TRBV19 with TRBJ2-2; a possible D gene is TRBD2 (5 bases). The germline gives CDR1 LNHDA, CDR2 SQIVND (reference sequence). The V end was cut by 8 bases, the J end by 5 bases, with 21 bases between. The CDR3 length is 16 residues. Combining the CDR3 with reference TRBV19 and TRBJ2-2 gives the whole variable domain DGGITQSPKYLFRKEGQNVTLSCEQNLNHDAMYWYRQDPGQGLRLIYYSQIVNDFQKGDIAEGYSVSREKKESFPLTVTSAQKNPTAFYLCASRRTLGVGTGELFFGEGSRLTVL.

The chain links TRBV29-1 to TRBJ1-2, with TRBD1 matching 7 bases. Germline V gene lookup returns CDR1 SQVTM and CDR2 ANQGSEA. V dropped 7 bases and J dropped 4; count of bases not matched to a gene: 12. CDR3 length: 14 amino acids. The CDR3 DNA follows: TGCAGCGCTTCGCCGGGACAGCAATTCTATGGCTACACCTTC. Residues: CSASPGQQFYGYTF.

Note on this clone: Different DNA sequences within this sample yield the same CDR3. This rearrangement joins TRBV6-5 to TRBJ1-5; TRBD1 is a possible D gene (5 bases). V was pared by 0 bases and J by 4 bases, with 10 bases between. Germline assignment: CDR1 MNHEY and CDR2 SVGAGI. This CDR3 region has 15 residues. The CDR3 here is CASSYSPGGNQPQHF. CDR3 bases: TGTGCCAGCAGTTACTCCCCCGGGGGGAATCAGCCCCAGCATTTT.

J is TRBJ1-1 and V is TRBV12-5, with D uncertain. This CDR3 contains 11 residues. The germline gives CDR1 LGHNT, CDR2 FRNRAP. Trimming left V 4 bases short and J 3 bases short, with 3 bases between. In nucleotides, the CDR3 is TGTGCTAGTGGTTCGGACACTGAAGCTTTCTTT. Translation gives CASGSDTEAFF.

The J gene is TRBJ1-1, the V gene TRBV29-1, with D possibly TRBD1 on 6 matching bases. Trimming cost V 7 bases and J 1 base, with 13 bases left between them. This CDR3 comprises 13 residues. Germline V gives CDR1 SQVTM, CDR2 ANQGSEA. The CDR3 coding sequence is TGCAGCGGTCACACAGGGAAGAACACTGAAGCTTTCTTT. Its translation is CSGHTGKNTEAFF.

The rearrangement joins TRBV7-9 to TRBJ1-6; D unclear. There are 18 residues in the CDR3. V gave up 5 bases and J gave up 5 bases, with 22 bases separating them. Germline values: CDR1 SEHNR, CDR2 FQNEAQ (reference sequence). The CDR3 nucleotides read TGTGCCAGCAGCCCTAACAGACCTTGGGTTTCCGATAATTCACCCCTCCACTTT. Its protein is CASSPNRPWVSDNSPLHF.

The sample holds a few counts of this clone. The gene calls are TRBV27 and TRBJ1-1; D not resolved. CDR3 length equals 14 residues. In germline, CDR1 is MNHEY, CDR2 SMNVEV (reference sequence). V was pared by 7 bases and J by 3 bases, with 15 bases between. The CDR3: CASKNEGGDTEAFF. CDR3 sequence (DNA): TGTGCCAGCAAGAACGAGGGAGGAGACACTGAAGCTTTCTTT.

This clone turned up a few times. The chain carries TRBV5-4 and TRBJ2-1; D remains unclear. The CDR3 runs 15 residues. Germline V gene lookup returns CDR1 SGHNT and CDR2 YYREEE (reference sequence). Between the trimmed V and J ends, which lost 4 bases and 8 bases, there was a span of 19 bases. The CDR3 coding sequence is TGTGCCAGCAGCCATTCACCGAAAATTAGCTATGAGCAGTTCTTC. Its translation: CASSHSPKISYEQFF.

The chain joins TRBV3-1 (or the pseudogene TRBV3-2) to TRBJ1-1; D is possibly TRBD1 (5 bases). V was pared by 4 bases and J by 5 bases, with 11 bases between. Germline-derived CDR1 and CDR2 are LGHDT and YNNKEL (reference sequence). CDR3 size: 13 residues. The CDR3 protein is CASSPGEWTEAFF. In DNA form, the CDR3 reads TGTGCCAGCAGCCCGGGGGAGTGGACTGAAGCTTTCTTT.